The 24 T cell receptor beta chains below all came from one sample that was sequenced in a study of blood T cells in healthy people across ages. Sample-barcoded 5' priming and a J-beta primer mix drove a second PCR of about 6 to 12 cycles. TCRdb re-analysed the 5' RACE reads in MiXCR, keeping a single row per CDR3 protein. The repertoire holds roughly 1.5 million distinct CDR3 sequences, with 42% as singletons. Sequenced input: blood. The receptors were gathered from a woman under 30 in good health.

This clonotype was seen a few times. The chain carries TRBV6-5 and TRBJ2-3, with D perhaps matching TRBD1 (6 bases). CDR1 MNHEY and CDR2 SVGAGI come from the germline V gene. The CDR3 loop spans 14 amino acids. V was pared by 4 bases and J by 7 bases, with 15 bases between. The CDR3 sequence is CASSSQTGINTQYF. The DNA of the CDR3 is TGTGCCAGCAGTTCCCAGACAGGCATTAATACGCAGTATTTT.

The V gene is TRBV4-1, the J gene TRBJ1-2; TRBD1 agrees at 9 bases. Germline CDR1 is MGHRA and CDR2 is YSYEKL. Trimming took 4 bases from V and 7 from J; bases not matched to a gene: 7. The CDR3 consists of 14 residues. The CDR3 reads CASSPVQGAGGYTF. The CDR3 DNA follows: TGCGCCAGCAGCCCGGTACAGGGGGCGGGTGGCTACACCTTC.

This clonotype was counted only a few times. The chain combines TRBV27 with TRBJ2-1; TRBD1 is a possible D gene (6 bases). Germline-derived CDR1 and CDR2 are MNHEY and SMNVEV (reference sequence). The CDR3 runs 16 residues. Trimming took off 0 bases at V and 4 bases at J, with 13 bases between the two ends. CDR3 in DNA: TGTGCCAGCAGTTTATCGTCAGGGGTCGGATACAATGAGCAGTTCTTC. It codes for CASSLSSGVGYNEQFF.

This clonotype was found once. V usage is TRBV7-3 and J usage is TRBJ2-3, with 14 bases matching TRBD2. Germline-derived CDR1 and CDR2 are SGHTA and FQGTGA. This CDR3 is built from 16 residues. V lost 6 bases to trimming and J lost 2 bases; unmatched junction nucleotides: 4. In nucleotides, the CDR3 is TGTGCCAGCAGTTGGACTAGCGGGAGGACCACAGATACGCAGTATTTT. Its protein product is CASSWTSGRTTDTQYF.

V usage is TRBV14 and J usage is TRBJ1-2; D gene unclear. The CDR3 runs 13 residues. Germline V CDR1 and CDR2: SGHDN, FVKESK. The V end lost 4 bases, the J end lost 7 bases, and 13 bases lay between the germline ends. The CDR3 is CASSPGEGGGYTF. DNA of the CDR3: TGTGCCAGCAGCCCCGGGGAGGGTGGTGGCTACACCTTC.

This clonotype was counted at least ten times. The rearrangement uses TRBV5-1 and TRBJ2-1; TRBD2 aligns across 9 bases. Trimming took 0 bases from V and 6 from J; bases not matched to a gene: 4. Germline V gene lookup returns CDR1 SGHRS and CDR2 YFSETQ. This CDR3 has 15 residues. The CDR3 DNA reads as TGCGCCAGCAGCTTGGTTCTTAGCGGGGGCAATGAGCAGTTCTTC. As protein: CASSLVLSGGNEQFF.

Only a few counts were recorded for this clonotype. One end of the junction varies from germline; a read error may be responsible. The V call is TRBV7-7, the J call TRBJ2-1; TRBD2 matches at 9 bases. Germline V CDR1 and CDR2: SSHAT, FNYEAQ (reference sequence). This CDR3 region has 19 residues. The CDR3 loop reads CASSLEVFSGSPPYNEQFF. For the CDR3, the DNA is TGTGCTAGCAGCTTAGAGGTGTTTAGCGGGAGCCCCCCCTACAATGAGCAGTTCTTC.

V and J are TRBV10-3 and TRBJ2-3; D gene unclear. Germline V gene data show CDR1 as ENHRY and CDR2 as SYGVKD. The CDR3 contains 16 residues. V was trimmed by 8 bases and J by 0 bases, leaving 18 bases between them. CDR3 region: CAIGGWKGTSTDTQYF. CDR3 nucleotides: TGTGCCATCGGTGGATGGAAAGGAACGAGCACAGATACGCAGTATTTT.

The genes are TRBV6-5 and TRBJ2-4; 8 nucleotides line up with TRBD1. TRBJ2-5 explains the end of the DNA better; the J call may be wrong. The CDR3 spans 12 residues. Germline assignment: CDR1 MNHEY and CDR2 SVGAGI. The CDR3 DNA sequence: TGTGCCAGGGGGACAGGACGAGAGACCCAGTACTTC. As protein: CARGTGRETQYF.

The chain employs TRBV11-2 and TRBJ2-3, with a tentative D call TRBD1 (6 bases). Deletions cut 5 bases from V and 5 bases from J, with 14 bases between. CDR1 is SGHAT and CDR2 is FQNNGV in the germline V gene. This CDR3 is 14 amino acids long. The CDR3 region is CASSITQGEDTQYF. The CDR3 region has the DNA TGTGCCAGCAGCATAACACAGGGTGAAGATACGCAGTATTTT.

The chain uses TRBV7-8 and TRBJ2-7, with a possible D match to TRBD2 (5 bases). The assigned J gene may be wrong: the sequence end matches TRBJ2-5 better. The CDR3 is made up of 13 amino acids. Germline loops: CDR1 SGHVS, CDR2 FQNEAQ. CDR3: CASRPRTGKTQYF. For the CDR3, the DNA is TGTGCCAGCAGACCCCGAACGGGGAAGACCCAGTACTTC.

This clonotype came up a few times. The DNA of the CDR3 is TGTGCCAGCACGTTCGGGACAGGGGGCGCCGCAGATACGCAGTATTTT. Its translation is CASTFGTGGAADTQYF. The chain carries TRBV2 and TRBJ2-3; 12 bases are a match to TRBD1. Germline V gives CDR1 SNHLY, CDR2 FYNNEI. V shed 7 bases and J 4 bases; nucleotides not matched to a gene: 9. CDR3 size: 16 residues.

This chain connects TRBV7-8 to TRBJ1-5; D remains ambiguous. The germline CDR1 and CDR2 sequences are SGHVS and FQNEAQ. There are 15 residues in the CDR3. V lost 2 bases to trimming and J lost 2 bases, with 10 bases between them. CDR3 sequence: CASSLYGVGNQPQHF. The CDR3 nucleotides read TGTGCCAGCAGCTTATACGGGGTCGGCAATCAGCCCCAGCATTTT. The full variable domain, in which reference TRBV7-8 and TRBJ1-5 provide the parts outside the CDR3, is GAGVSQSPRYKVAKRGQDVALRCDPISGHVSLFWYQQALGQGPEFLTYFQNEAQLDKSGLPSDRFFAERPEGSVSTLKIQRTQQEDSAVYLCASSLYGVGNQPQHFGDGTRLSIL.

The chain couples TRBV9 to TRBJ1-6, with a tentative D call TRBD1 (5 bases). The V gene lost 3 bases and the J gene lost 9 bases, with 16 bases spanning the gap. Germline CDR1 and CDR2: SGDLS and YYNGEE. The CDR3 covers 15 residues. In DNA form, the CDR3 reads TGTGCCAGCAGCGCCTATGGCAGGGTGGGTTCACCCCTCCACTTT. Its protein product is CASSAYGRVGSPLHF.

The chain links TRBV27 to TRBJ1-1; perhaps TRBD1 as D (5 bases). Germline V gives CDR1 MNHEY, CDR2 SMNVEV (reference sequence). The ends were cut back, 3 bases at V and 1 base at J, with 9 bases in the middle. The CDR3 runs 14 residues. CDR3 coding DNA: TGTGCCAGCAGTTTCGGGGACGGGAACACTGAAGCTTTCTTT. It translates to CASSFGDGNTEAFF.

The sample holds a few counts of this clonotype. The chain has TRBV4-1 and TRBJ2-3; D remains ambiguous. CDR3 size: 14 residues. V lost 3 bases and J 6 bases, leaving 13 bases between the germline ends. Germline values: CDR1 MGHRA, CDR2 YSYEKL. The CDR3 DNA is TGCGCCAGCAGCCAGGGTCATGCCCGGGATACGCAGTATTTT. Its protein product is CASSQGHARDTQYF.

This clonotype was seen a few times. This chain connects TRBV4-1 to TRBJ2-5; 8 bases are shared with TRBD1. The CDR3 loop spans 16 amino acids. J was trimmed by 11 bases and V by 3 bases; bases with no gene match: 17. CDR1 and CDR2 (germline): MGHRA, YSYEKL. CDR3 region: CASSQSGTGILRGQYF. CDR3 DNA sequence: TGCGCCAGCAGCCAGTCCGGGACAGGTATCTTACGAGGGCAGTACTTC.

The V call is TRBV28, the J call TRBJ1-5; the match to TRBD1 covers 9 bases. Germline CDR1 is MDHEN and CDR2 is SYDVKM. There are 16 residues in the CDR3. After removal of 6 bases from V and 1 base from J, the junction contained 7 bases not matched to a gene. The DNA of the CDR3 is TGTGCCAGCAGACTCCGACAGGGGGAAAGCAATCAGCCCCAGCATTTT. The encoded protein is CASRLRQGESNQPQHF.

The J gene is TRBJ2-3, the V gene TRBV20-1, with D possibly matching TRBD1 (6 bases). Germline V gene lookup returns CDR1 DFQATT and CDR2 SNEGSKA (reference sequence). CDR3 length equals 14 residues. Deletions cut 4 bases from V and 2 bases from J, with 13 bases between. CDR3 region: CSATIQGLTDTQYF. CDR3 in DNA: TGCAGTGCTACCATACAGGGCCTCACAGATACGCAGTATTTT.

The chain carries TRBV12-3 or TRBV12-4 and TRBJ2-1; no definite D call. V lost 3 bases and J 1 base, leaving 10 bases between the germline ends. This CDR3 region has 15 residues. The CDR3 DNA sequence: TGTGCCAGCAGTTTCGGTGCTGGGTCCTACAATGAGCAGTTCTTC. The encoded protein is CASSFGAGSYNEQFF.

The CDR3 sequence: CASSVGTTSYEQYF. The CDR3 DNA sequence: TGTGCCAGCAGCGTAGGGACAACCTCCTACGAGCAGTACTTC. V usage is TRBV9 and J usage is TRBJ2-7; D may be TRBD1 (5 bases). Deletions cut 0 bases from V and 0 bases from J, with 7 bases between. This CDR3 spans 14 amino acids. Germline values: CDR1 SGDLS, CDR2 YYNGEE.

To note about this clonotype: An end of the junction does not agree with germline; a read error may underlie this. Written as DNA, the CDR3 is TGCAGTGCTAGCCCGACCACCGAGGAGCTGTTTTTT. Translation: CSASPTTEELFF. The V call is TRBV20-1, the J call TRBJ2-2; D unresolved. The CDR3 spans 12 residues. Germline V gives CDR1 DFQATT, CDR2 SNEGSKA (reference sequence).

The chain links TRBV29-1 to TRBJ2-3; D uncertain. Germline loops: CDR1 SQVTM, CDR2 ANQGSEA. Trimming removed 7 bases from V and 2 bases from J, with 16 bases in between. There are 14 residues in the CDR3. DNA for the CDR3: TGCAGCGCCCGAAGCCGGCGCGCCACAGATACGCAGTATTTT. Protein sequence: CSARSRRATDTQYF.

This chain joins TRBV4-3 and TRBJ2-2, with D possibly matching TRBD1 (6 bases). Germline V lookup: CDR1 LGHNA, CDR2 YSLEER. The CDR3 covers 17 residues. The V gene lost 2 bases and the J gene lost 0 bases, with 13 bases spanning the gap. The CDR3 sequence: CASSQRPQGSNTGELFF. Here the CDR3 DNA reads TGCGCCAGCAGCCAACGACCACAGGGTTCGAACACCGGGGAGCTGTTTTTT.